The rows below give T cell receptor beta chains drawn from one sample of a study of T cell responses to AZD1222 COVID-19 vaccine. Profiled with immunoSEQ multiplex PCR; TCRdb holds only in-frame clones, not every one. The table lists 150,000 to 200,000 clones, roughly 92% of them singletons. The sample consisted of peripheral blood, taken 28 days after the second AZD1222 dose. The origin of the receptors is an adult who received the AZD1222 COVID-19 vaccine. CDR3s include the opening cysteine and the closing phenylalanine or tryptophan. The D gene is left open where the match is weak. Clone size is given for some rows only: seen once, a few or many times, or a class if the clone is expanded.

cdr3_aa,cdr3_nt,d_call,clone_size,j_call,v_call
CASRGTAYSNQPQHF,TGTGCCAGCAGGGGGACCGCCTATAGCAATCAGCCCCAGCATTTT,-,-,TRBJ1-5,TRBV6-5
CASSPGGQGPTYEQYF,TGTGCCAGTAGTCCAGGGGGACAGGGGCCCACCTACGAGCAGTACTTC,TRBD1,-,TRBJ2-7,TRBV19
CASSTQPGGPTEAFF,TGTGCCAGCAGCACCCAACCCGGAGGGCCTACTGAAGCTTTCTTT,-,-,TRBJ1-1,TRBV7-2
CASRVRTGQETQYF,TGTGCCAGCAGGGTTAGGACAGGGCAAGAGACCCAGTACTTC,TRBD1,once,TRBJ2-5,TRBV27
CASSSQGAEGYTF,TGTGCCAGCTCATCACAGGGGGCGGAGGGCTACACCTTC,TRBD1,once,TRBJ1-2,TRBV18
CASRDRRTEAFF,TGTGCCAGCAGAGACCGGAGAACTGAAGCTTTCTTT,-,-,TRBJ1-1,TRBV6-5
CASSAYRLSEAFF,TGTGCCAGCAGTGCCTACAGGTTATCTGAAGCTTTCTTT,-,few,TRBJ1-1,TRBV27
CASSTEGSLYEQYF,TGTGCCAGTAGTACCGAGGGGTCGTTATACGAGCAGTACTTC,-,-,TRBJ2-7,TRBV19
CASSLGGGFSNQPQHF,TGTGCCAGCAGCTTGGGGGGAGGGTTCAGCAATCAGCCCCAGCATTTT,-,-,TRBJ1-5,TRBV7-2
CASSQAEGQAARGYTF,TGTGCCAGCAGCCAAGCAGAGGGACAGGCGGCCCGCGGCTACACCTTC,TRBD1,-,TRBJ1-2,TRBV3-1/TRBV3-2
CASSQGTVNTEAFF,TGCGCCAGCAGCCAAGGGACGGTGAACACTGAAGCTTTCTTT,-,-,TRBJ1-1,TRBV5-1
CASSYFREPGNTIYF,TGTGCCAGCAGTTATTTCAGGGAGCCCGGAAACACCATATATTTT,-,-,TRBJ1-3,TRBV9
CASSLGGPRSPLHF,TGTGCCAGCAGCTTGGGAGGACCAAGGTCACCCCTCCACTTT,-,many,TRBJ1-6,TRBV5-4